This is a list of T cell receptor beta chains from one sample in a study of blood T cell repertoires in COVID-19. The method was immunoSEQ multiplex PCR; TCRdb's version includes in-frame clones alone and lacks a portion of them. The sample records around 150,000 clones, about 75% being singletons. The sample comprised PBMCs or T cells enriched from blood (not recorded which). These TCRs come from a woman aged 45-60 years who had recovered from COVID-19. Each CDR3 is given with its conserved first and last residue. The D gene is left open where the match is weak. The size entry is marked missing in some rows and otherwise reads once, few, many or a size class.

j_call,v_call,d_call,clone_size,cdr3_nt,cdr3_aa
TRBJ2-3,TRBV7-9,TRBD1,.,TGTGCCACCACAGAGGGGGCAGGCACAGATACGCAGTATTTT,CATTEGAGTDTQYF
TRBJ2-7,TRBV19,TRBD1,once,TGTGCCAGTAGTATGCGGGACAGGGGTTACGAGCAGTACTTC,CASSMRDRGYEQYF
TRBJ2-7,TRBV3-1/TRBV3-2,TRBD1,.,TGTGCCAGCACCCAGGACAGGGTCATGAACGAGCAGTACTTC,CASTQDRVMNEQYF
TRBJ1-4,TRBV9,.,.,TGTGCCAGCAGCGTAGCGCAGAATGAAAAACTGTTTTTT,CASSVAQNEKLFF
TRBJ2-1,TRBV10-3,TRBD2,.,TGTGCCATCAGTGGCCTAGCGGGATCCTCCTACAATGAGCAGTTCTTC,CAISGLAGSSYNEQFF
TRBJ2-7,TRBV5-1,TRBD2,.,TGCGCCAGCAGCTTGGCCCTCGCTCCAGCGGGAACGAGGGACTTC,CASSLALAPAGTRDF
TRBJ1-1,TRBV9,.,few,TGTGCCAGCAGCCCTAGGGGGGGTGTACCTGAAGCTTTCTTT,CASSPRGGVPEAFF
TRBJ1-5,TRBV19,.,.,TGTGCCAGTAGTACAGGGAAGGATCAGCCCCAGCATTTT,CASSTGKDQPQHF
TRBJ2-7,TRBV2,.,.,TGTGCCGGACGACAGCAGCTCGCCTACGAGCAGTACTTC,CAGRQQLAYEQYF
TRBJ2-7,TRBV5-1,.,.,TGCGCCAGCAGCTACCGGGACTCTTGGTACGAGCAGTACTTC,CASSYRDSWYEQYF
TRBJ1-2,TRBV6-5,.,.,TGTGCCAGCAGTCTAAATCAAGGACTTAACTATGGCTACACCTTC,CASSLNQGLNYGYTF
TRBJ2-5,TRBV29-1,TRBD2,once,TGCAGCGTCGCGGGACTAGCGGGGGGAATCGAGACCCAGTACTTC,CSVAGLAGGIETQYF
TRBJ2-3,TRBV30,.,.,TGTGCCTGGAACCATGGCGGGATAGCAGATACGCAGTATTTT,CAWNHGGIADTQYF
TRBJ2-7,TRBV5-1,.,once,TGCGCCAGCAGCTTAGGGGGGGCGATGATCTACGAGCAGTACTTC,CASSLGGAMIYEQYF
TRBJ2-5,TRBV7-2,.,once,TGTGCCAGCAACCCCTTGGTGCTGGGCAAAGAGACCCAGTACTTC,CASNPLVLGKETQYF
TRBJ1-1,TRBV6-5,.,.,TGTGCCAGCGGCGTTAGGAGCGCTGAAGCTTTCTTT,CASGVRSAEAFF
TRBJ2-7,TRBV5-1,TRBD1,once,TGCGCCAGCAGCTTGGCCGTGACAGGGGTTCGGAACGAGCAGTACTTC,CASSLAVTGVRNEQYF